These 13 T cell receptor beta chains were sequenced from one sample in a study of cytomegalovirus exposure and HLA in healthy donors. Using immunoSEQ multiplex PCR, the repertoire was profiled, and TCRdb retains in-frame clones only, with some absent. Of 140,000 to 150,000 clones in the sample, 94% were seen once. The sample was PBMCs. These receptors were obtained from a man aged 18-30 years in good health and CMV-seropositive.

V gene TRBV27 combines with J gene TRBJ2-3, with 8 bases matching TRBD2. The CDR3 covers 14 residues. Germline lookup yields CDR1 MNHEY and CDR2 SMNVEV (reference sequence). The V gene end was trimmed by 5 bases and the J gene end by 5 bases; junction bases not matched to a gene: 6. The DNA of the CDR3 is TGTGCCAGCAGTGGAGCGGGAGTCCTAGATACGCAGTATTTT. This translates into CASSGAGVLDTQYF.

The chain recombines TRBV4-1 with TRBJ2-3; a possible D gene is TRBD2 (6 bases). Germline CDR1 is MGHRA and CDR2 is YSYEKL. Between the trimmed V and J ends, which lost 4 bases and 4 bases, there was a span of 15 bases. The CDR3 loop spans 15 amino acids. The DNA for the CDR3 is TGCGCCAGCAGCCCCCCCCGCCTAGCGCCAGATACGCAGTATTTT. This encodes CASSPPRLAPDTQYF.

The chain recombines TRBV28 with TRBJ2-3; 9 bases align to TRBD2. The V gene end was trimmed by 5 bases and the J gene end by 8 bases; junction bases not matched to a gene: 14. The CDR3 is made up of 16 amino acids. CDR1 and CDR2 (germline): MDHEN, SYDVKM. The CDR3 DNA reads TGTGCCAGCAGTCCCCGACTAGCGGCGGTTTCGTTTACGCAGTATTTT. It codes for CASSPRLAAVSFTQYF.

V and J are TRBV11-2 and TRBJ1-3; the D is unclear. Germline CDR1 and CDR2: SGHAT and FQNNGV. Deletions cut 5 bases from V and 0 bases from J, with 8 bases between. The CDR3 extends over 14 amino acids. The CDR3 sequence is CASSRPGSGNTIYF. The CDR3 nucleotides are TGTGCCAGCAGCCGACCGGGCTCTGGAAACACCATATATTTT.

This CDR3 reads CASSQELEGVEQFF. DNA for the CDR3: TGTGCCAGCAGCCAAGAGTTGGAGGGCGTTGAGCAGTTCTTC. The chain recombines TRBV14 with TRBJ2-1; tentative D call: TRBD2 (6 bases). CDR3 length: 14 amino acids. Per the germline V gene, CDR1 is SGHDN and CDR2 is FVKESK. The ends were cut back, 0 bases at V and 9 bases at J, with 12 bases in the middle.

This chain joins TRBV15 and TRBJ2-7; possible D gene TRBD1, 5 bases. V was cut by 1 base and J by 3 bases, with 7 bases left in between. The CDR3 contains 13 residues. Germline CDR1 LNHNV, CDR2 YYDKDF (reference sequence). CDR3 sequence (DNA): TGTGCCACCAGCAGAGGCAGGGACTACGAGCAGTACTTC. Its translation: CATSRGRDYEQYF.

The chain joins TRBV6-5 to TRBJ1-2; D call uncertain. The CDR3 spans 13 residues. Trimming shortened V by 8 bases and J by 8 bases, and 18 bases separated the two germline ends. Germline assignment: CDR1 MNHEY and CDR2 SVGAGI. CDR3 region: CASYSNGGRGYTF. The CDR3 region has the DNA TGTGCCAGCTATTCGAACGGCGGGAGGGGCTACACCTTC.

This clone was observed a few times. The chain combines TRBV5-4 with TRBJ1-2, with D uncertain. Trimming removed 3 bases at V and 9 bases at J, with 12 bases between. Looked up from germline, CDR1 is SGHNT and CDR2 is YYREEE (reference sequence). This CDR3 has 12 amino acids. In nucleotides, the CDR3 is TGTGCCAGCAGCTCGGAGGACGTGCGCTACACCTTC. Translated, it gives CASSSEDVRYTF.

The CDR3 loop is CASIPVGGLAGPYEQYF. As DNA, the CDR3 is TGTGCCAGCATCCCCGTTGGGGGGCTAGCGGGTCCCTACGAGCAGTACTTC. The chain links TRBV7-9 to TRBJ2-7; 8 bases match TRBD2. Germline V gene data show CDR1 as SEHNR and CDR2 as FQNEAQ (reference sequence). The CDR3 has 17 residues. V trimming: 7 bases; J trimming: 2 bases; junction bases outside the gene matches: 16.

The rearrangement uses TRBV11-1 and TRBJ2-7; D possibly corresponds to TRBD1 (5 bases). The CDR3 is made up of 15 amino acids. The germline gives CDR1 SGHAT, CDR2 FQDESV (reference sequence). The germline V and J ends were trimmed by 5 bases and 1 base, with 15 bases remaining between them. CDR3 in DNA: TGTGCCAGCAGCCCCCTTAGACAGACGTCCTACGAGCAGTACTTC. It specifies CASSPLRQTSYEQYF.

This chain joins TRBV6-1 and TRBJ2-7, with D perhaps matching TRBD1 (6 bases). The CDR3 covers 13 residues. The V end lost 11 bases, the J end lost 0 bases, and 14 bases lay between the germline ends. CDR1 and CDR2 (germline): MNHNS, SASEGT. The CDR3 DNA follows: TGTGCCTTTACAGGGTTCGCCTCCTACGAGCAGTACTTC. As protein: CAFTGFASYEQYF.

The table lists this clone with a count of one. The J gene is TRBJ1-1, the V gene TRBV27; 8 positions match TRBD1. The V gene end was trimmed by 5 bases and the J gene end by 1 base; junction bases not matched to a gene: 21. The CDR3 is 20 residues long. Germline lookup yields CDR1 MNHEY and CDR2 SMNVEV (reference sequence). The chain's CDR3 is CASSTTGTGGMGQGNTEAFF. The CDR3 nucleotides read TGTGCCAGCAGTACTACCGGGACAGGTGGGATGGGGCAGGGGAACACTGAAGCTTTCTTT.

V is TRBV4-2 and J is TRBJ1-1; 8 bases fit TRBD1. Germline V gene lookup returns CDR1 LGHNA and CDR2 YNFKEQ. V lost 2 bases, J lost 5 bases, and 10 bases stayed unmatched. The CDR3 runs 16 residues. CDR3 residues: CASSQPTGAPLTEAFF. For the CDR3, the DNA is TGTGCCAGCAGCCAACCGACAGGGGCCCCGTTGACTGAAGCTTTCTTT.